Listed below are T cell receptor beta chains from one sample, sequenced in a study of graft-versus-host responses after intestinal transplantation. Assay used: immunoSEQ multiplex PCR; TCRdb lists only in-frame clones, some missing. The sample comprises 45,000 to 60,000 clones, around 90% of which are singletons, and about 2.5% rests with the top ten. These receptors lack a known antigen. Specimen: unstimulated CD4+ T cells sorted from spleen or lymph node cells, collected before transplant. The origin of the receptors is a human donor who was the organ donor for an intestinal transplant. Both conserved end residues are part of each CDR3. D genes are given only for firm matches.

TGTGCCAGCAGCGGACCCTACAATGAGCAGTTCTTC,CASSGPYNEQFF,TRBJ2-1,-,TRBV6-1
TGTGCCAGCGGTCTCGGGAGCTCCTATAATTCACCCCTCCACTTT,CASGLGSSYNSPLHF,TRBJ1-6,-,TRBV7-2
TGTGCCTGGACTCCGGGACTAGCCTACAATGAGCAGTTCTTC,CAWTPGLAYNEQFF,TRBJ2-1,TRBD2,TRBV30
TGTGCCAGCAGCTTCGGACAGGGGGTCCTCTATGGCTACACCTTC,CASSFGQGVLYGYTF,TRBJ1-2,TRBD1,TRBV7-2
TGTGCCAGCAGGGGGGCTAGCGGCAATGAGCAGTTCTTC,CASRGASGNEQFF,TRBJ2-1,-,TRBV25-1
TGTGCCAGCAGTAGGGGGAGGGAGGAAAAACTGTTTTTT,CASSRGREEKLFF,TRBJ1-4,-,TRBV28
TGCACCTTCCCAAGCGGGGGCTTCCACAATGAGCAGTTCTTC,CTFPSGGFHNEQFF,TRBJ2-1,TRBD2,TRBV29-1
TGTGCCTGGAGTTTCGGGCAGGGGGAGCAGTTCTTC,CAWSFGQGEQFF,TRBJ2-1,-,TRBV30
TGTGCCATCAGTGAGTCGCTAGGGGGTGGTGGCTACACCTTC,CAISESLGGGGYTF,TRBJ1-2,-,TRBV10-3
TGTGCCAGCAGCGTCGGGACAGCTAACTATGGCTACACCTTC,CASSVGTANYGYTF,TRBJ1-2,TRBD1,TRBV9
TGTGCCAGCAGCTTGTGGCAGGGTGTGGCTGAAAAACTGTTTTTT,CASSLWQGVAEKLFF,TRBJ1-4,-,TRBV5-5